One sample yielded the 5 T cell receptor beta chains listed below, sequenced in a study of regulatory T cells in long-lasting Graves disease. Sample time point: newly diagnosed GD, antithyroid drugs for less than 3 months. The TCR library was made from RNA extracted from PBMCs. Researchers made TCR beta libraries by using iRepertoire HTBI primers and running Arm-PCR on CDR3 regions. One entry per CDR3 protein results from TCRdb running MiXCR on the multiplex PCR reads. The profile shows fewer than 450,000 distinct CDR3 sequences, 15% of them singletons. Another study also made use of these data, one on T cells in Graves' hyperthyroidism and ophthalmopathy.

Material: peripheral blood mononuclear cells (PBMCs), obtained at new diagnosis, from a patient treated with antithyroid drugs. Receptor source: a woman aged 40 to 50 with Graves disease.

This clonotype was observed at least ten times. The rearrangement joins TRBV6-1 to TRBJ1-2; the match to TRBD1 covers 7 bases. This CDR3 spans 13 amino acids. V lost 6 bases, J lost 5 bases, and 6 bases stayed unmatched. CDR1 and CDR2 (germline): MNHNS, SASEGT. The CDR3 here is CASSRGTEYGYTF. In nucleotides, the CDR3 is TGTGCCAGCAGCCGCGGGACAGAATATGGCTACACCTTC.

This clonotype was counted only a few times. V usage is TRBV11-3 and J usage is TRBJ1-3; D not certain. This CDR3 has 17 amino acids. The ends were cut back, 5 bases at V and 2 bases at J, with 19 bases in the middle. Germline assignment: CDR1 SGHNT and CDR2 YENEEA. The CDR3 sequence: CASSPPMVRGPGNTIYF. The DNA for the CDR3 is TGTGCCAGCAGCCCCCCGATGGTACGAGGCCCTGGAAACACCATATATTTT.

The table lists this clonotype with many counts. The CDR3: CASSFGTSGHQETQYF. The CDR3 bases are TGTGCCAGCAGTTTTGGGACTAGCGGCCACCAAGAGACCCAGTACTTC. This sequence joins TRBV6-2 or TRBV6-3 and TRBJ2-5; 11 bases agree with TRBD2. CDR1 and CDR2 (germline): MNHEY, SVGEGT. The CDR3 runs 16 residues. Unmatched junction bases numbered 4, after V lost 4 bases and J lost 0 bases.

This clonotype was picked up many times. The chain links TRBV19 to TRBJ2-3; TRBD2 aligns across 8 bases. Germline loops: CDR1 LNHDA, CDR2 SQIVND (reference sequence). With V trimmed by 10 bases and J by 0 bases, 12 bases remained unmatched. CDR3 length equals 16 residues. CDR3 region: CAIGGAGATSTDTQYF. The DNA of the CDR3 is TGTGCCATCGGGGGAGCGGGAGCGACTAGCACAGATACGCAGTATTTT.

This chain connects TRBV25-1 to TRBJ1-2, with unresolved D. Germline-derived CDR1 and CDR2 are MGHDK and SYGVNS. The CDR3 sequence is 13 residues long. Between the trimmed V and J ends, which lost 7 bases and 4 bases, there was a span of 13 bases. CDR3 DNA sequence: TGTGCCAGCATCGGCGGATCTCGCTATGGCTACACCTTC. Encoded protein: CASIGGSRYGYTF.